Below, 9 T cell receptor beta chains from the same sample are listed, as sequenced in a study of OX40 agonist ivuxolimab in advanced cancers. The method was immunoSEQ multiplex PCR; TCRdb's version includes in-frame clones alone and lacks a portion of them. The sample includes over 70,000 clones, approximately 87% seen only once; the top ten take 1.5% to 2%. The specimen was CD4+ or CD8+ T cells sorted from blood, collected in a trial of the OX40 agonist ivuxolimab. These receptor sequences come from an adult with an advanced solid tumor such as melanoma, head and neck, liver or kidney cancer.

The CDR3 sequence: CASSLETSGSYNEQFF. The CDR3 bases are TGCGCCAGCAGCTTGGAGACTAGCGGCTCCTACAATGAGCAGTTCTTC. This rearrangement joins TRBV5-1 to TRBJ2-1; 9 nucleotides match TRBD2. The trim removed 0 bases at V and 0 bases at J, leaving 1 base unmatched. Germline loops: CDR1 SGHRS, CDR2 YFSETQ. The CDR3 totals 16 residues.

This rearrangement joins TRBV18 to TRBJ2-5, with TRBD1 matching over 7 bases. The V and J ends lost 3 bases and 5 bases, in that order; junction bases with no gene match: 9. The CDR3 extends over 15 amino acids. Germline V gives CDR1 KGHSH, CDR2 LQKENI. The CDR3 protein is CASSPPGPRGETQYF. The CDR3 DNA reads TGTGCCAGCTCACCTCCGGGCCCCAGGGGGGAGACCCAGTACTTC.

V is TRBV30 and J is TRBJ1-5; D gene uncertain. This CDR3 comprises 14 residues. The V and J ends lost 3 bases and 5 bases respectively, with 14 bases between them. Germline loops: CDR1 GTSNPN, CDR2 SVGIG (reference sequence). CDR3 amino acids: CAWRWHLRHQPQHF. CDR3 DNA: TGTGCCTGGAGGTGGCACCTCAGGCATCAGCCCCAGCATTTT. The full variable domain, rest sourced from reference TRBV30 and TRBJ1-5, is SQTIHQWPATLVQPVGSPLSLECTVEGTSNPNLYWYRQAAGRGLQLLFYSVGIGQISSEVPQNLSASRPQDRQFILSSKKLLLSDSGFYLCAWRWHLRHQPQHFGDGTRLSIL.

The CDR3, as DNA: TGTGCCAGCAGCCAAGTAGCTAGCGGTTCGAACACCGGGGAGCTGTTTTTT. This sequence encodes CASSQVASGSNTGELFF. V and J are TRBV14 and TRBJ2-2, with TRBD2 identical over 7 bases. The CDR3 contains 17 residues. Losses at the gene ends were 1 base for V and 0 bases for J; bases not matched to a gene: 5. CDR1 and CDR2 (germline): SGHDN, FVKESK. Full variable domain (outside the CDR3, taken from reference TRBV14 and TRBJ2-2): EAGVTQFPSHSVIEKGQTVTLRCDPISGHDNLYWYRRVMGKEIKFLLHFVKESKQDESGMPNNRFLAERTGGTYSTLKVQPAELEDSGVYFCASSQVASGSNTGELFFGEGSRLTVL.

The J gene is TRBJ2-3, the V gene TRBV5-1; D is tentatively TRBD1 or TRBD2 (5 bases each). The CDR3 extends over 14 amino acids. V was trimmed by 4 bases and J by 6 bases, leaving 15 bases between them. CDR1 is SGHRS, CDR2 YFSETQ, per germline. This CDR3 reads CASSPGGVGDTQYF. The CDR3, as DNA: TGCGCCAGCAGCCCTGGGGGAGTGGGGGATACGCAGTATTTT.

This chain joins TRBV9 and TRBJ2-1, with 7 bases aligning to TRBD2. Germline CDR1 and CDR2: SGDLS and YYNGEE. This CDR3 spans 17 amino acids. The J segment lost 2 bases and the V segment lost 0 bases, leaving 8 bases of the junction unmatched. The CDR3 loop reads CASSVAPGGGAYNEQFF. As DNA, the CDR3 is TGTGCCAGCAGCGTAGCCCCCGGGGGAGGGGCCTACAATGAGCAGTTCTTC.

This clone was observed a few times. V usage is TRBV5-1 and J usage is TRBJ2-3, with 7 nucleotides matching TRBD1. J was trimmed by 2 bases and V by 5 bases; bases with no gene match: 8. CDR3 size: 15 residues. The germline V gene encodes CDR1 SGHRS and CDR2 YFSETQ. This CDR3 reads CASRSGGRNTDTQYF. Written as DNA, the CDR3 is TGCGCCAGCAGATCAGGGGGACGGAACACAGATACGCAGTATTTT.

The J gene is TRBJ1-5, the V gene TRBV10-2, with D tentatively TRBD1 (5 bases). The length of the CDR3 is 15 residues. CDR1 is WSHSY, CDR2 SAAADI, per germline. V shed 6 bases and J shed 0 bases, with 12 bases lying between them. The CDR3: CASRGTGPSNQPQHF. CDR3 in DNA: TGCGCCAGCAGGGGAACAGGCCCTAGCAATCAGCCCCAGCATTTT.

The rearrangement links TRBV11-2 to TRBJ2-5; 7 nucleotides agree with TRBD1. CDR1 is SGHAT and CDR2 is FQNNGV in the germline V gene. The CDR3 is made up of 14 amino acids. The junction had 7 bases not matched to a gene; V was cut back by 4 bases and J by 5 bases. Written as DNA, the CDR3 is TGTGCCAGCAGCTCGCGGACAGGCCGGGAGACCCAGTACTTC. Protein sequence: CASSSRTGRETQYF.